The 28 T cell receptor beta chains below were found in one sample sequenced in a study of cytomegalovirus exposure and HLA in healthy donors. Primers: 60 Vbeta forward and 13 Jbeta reverse. Libraries were prepared by immunoSEQ multiplex PCR; TCRdb keeps only in-frame clonotypes and omits some of them. The sample holds about 140,000 clones, approximately 82% seen once. The sequencing input was PBMCs. The receptors were gathered from a man between 25 and 39 years old in good health and CMV-seropositive.

This clone showed up just a few times. The chain recombines TRBV4-1 with TRBJ1-4; D remains ambiguous. V lost 0 bases to trimming and J lost 11 bases, with 7 bases between them. The germline V gene has CDR1 MGHRA and CDR2 YSYEKL. This CDR3 has 12 residues. CDR3 coding DNA: TGCGCCAGCAGCCAAGATACTGTGAAACTGTTTTTT. It is translated as CASSQDTVKLFF.

The chain has TRBV6-5 and TRBJ2-1, with 7 bases lining up with TRBD1. Germline V gene data show CDR1 as MNHEY and CDR2 as SVGAGI. Trimming removed 2 bases from V and 3 bases from J; junction bases left unmatched: 4. This CDR3 contains 15 residues. The CDR3 DNA sequence: TGTGCCAGCAGTTACAGGGACAGAATCTACAATGAGCAGTTCTTC. Its protein product is CASSYRDRIYNEQFF.

This chain links TRBV9 with TRBJ2-1, with unresolved D. Trimming took off 4 bases at V and 6 bases at J, with 11 bases between the two ends. CDR1 SGDLS and CDR2 YYNGEE come from the germline V gene. The CDR3 consists of 13 residues. For the CDR3, the DNA is TGTGCCAGCAGCTTCGGCGGTGGCAATGAGCAGTTCTTC. Its protein is CASSFGGGNEQFF.

This clone turned up a few times. CDR3 coding DNA: TGTGCCTCTAACAGGGGGAACACTGAAGCTTTCTTT. This sequence encodes CASNRGNTEAFF. The chain joins TRBV30 to TRBJ1-1; 7 bases align to TRBD1. The junction had 3 bases not matched to a gene; V was cut back by 7 bases and J by 1 base. Germline CDR1 GTSNPN, CDR2 SVGIG (reference sequence). This CDR3 comprises 12 residues.

This clone was seen a single time. The chain recombines TRBV11-2 with TRBJ1-2, with D possibly being TRBD1 (5 bases). V gave up 8 bases and J gave up 6 bases, with 19 bases separating them. CDR3 length equals 14 residues. Germline assignment: CDR1 SGHAT and CDR2 FQNNGV. This CDR3 is CASGEGSQSNGYTF. As DNA, the CDR3 is TGTGCCAGCGGGGAGGGGTCGCAGAGCAATGGCTACACCTTC. Looking up the rest from reference TRBV11-2 and TRBJ1-2 gives the full variable domain: EAGVAQSPRYKIIEKRQSVAFWCNPISGHATLYWYQQILGQGPKLLIQFQNNGVVDDSQLPKDRFSAERLKGVDSTLKIQPAKLEDSAVYLCASGEGSQSNGYTFGSGTRLTVV.

The CDR3 reads CASSNGLAGSYEQYF. The DNA of the CDR3 is TGTGCCAGCAGCAACGGACTAGCGGGTTCCTACGAGCAGTACTTC. The chain combines TRBV7-6 with TRBJ2-5; 11 bases match TRBD2. The J call may be faulty, since TRBJ2-7 better matches the DNA end. This CDR3 has 15 amino acids. CDR1 is SGHVS, CDR2 FNYEAQ, per germline.

The chain carries TRBV5-1 and TRBJ2-1; 10 bases agree with TRBD2. Losses at the gene ends were 4 bases for V and 12 bases for J; bases not matched to a gene: 10. Germline V gene data show CDR1 as SGHRS and CDR2 as YFSETQ. There are 14 residues in the CDR3. This chain's CDR3 is CASSPGTSAPSQFF. CDR3 sequence (DNA): TGCGCCAGCAGCCCGGGGACTAGCGCCCCATCGCAGTTCTTC.

The V call is TRBV18, the J call TRBJ2-1, with 9 nucleotides matching TRBD2. Looked up from germline, CDR1 is KGHSH and CDR2 is LQKENI. The trim removed 1 base at V and 10 bases at J, leaving 11 bases unmatched. The CDR3 runs to 16 residues. DNA for the CDR3: TGTGCCAGCTCACCACAACCGGGACTAGCAACGAGGGAGCAGTTCTTC. It codes for CASSPQPGLATREQFF.

J is TRBJ2-1 and V is TRBV19; 7 bases map to TRBD2. Germline V gene data show CDR1 as LNHDA and CDR2 as SQIVND (reference sequence). The CDR3 consists of 17 residues. V trimming: 5 bases; J trimming: 7 bases; junction bases outside the gene matches: 17. The CDR3 loop reads CASSLFAERAGSNEQFF. The CDR3 nucleotides are TGTGCCAGTAGTCTCTTTGCGGAAAGAGCGGGAAGTAATGAGCAGTTCTTC.

About this clone: This same CDR3 is encoded by further DNA sequences in the sample. The rearrangement uses TRBV5-5 and TRBJ2-5, with 16 nucleotides matching TRBD2. This CDR3 has 16 amino acids. V lost 4 bases to trimming and J lost 5 bases; unmatched junction nucleotides: 5. Germline assignment: CDR1 SGHKS and CDR2 YYEKEE (reference sequence). The DNA of the CDR3 is TGTGCCAGCAGCAGGGGACTAGCGGGAGGGCCGGAGACCCAGTACTTC. It encodes CASSRGLAGGPETQYF.

This rearrangement joins TRBV5-6 to TRBJ2-5; 9 bases fit TRBD1. Unmatched junction bases numbered 10, after V lost 3 bases and J lost 4 bases. The CDR3 is 16 amino acids. The germline V gene has CDR1 SGHDT and CDR2 YYEEEE. The CDR3 loop is CASSYSPGQGVETQYF. Here the CDR3 DNA reads TGTGCCAGCAGCTATTCCCCGGGACAGGGAGTAGAGACCCAGTACTTC.

The J gene is TRBJ2-7, the V gene TRBV27; TRBD2 is a possible D gene (6 bases). CDR3 length: 16 residues. From germline, CDR1 is MNHEY and CDR2 SMNVEV (reference sequence). Trimming removed 6 bases at V and 2 bases at J, with 20 bases between. The CDR3 DNA reads TGTGCCAGCAGCTCTTTGATTGCGTCGGGAGCCTACGAGCAGTACTTC. The encoded protein is CASSSLIASGAYEQYF.

The rearrangement links TRBV4-2 to TRBJ1-6; D gene uncertain. The CDR3 extends over 17 amino acids. Trimming removed 0 bases at V and 10 bases at J, with 19 bases between. Germline V gene sequence: CDR1 LGHNA, CDR2 YNFKEQ. This chain's CDR3 is CASSQDLGLPPGSPLHF. The DNA of the CDR3 is TGTGCCAGCAGCCAAGATCTAGGACTCCCGCCCGGCTCACCCCTCCACTTT.

This chain uses TRBV2 with TRBJ1-6; 10 bases align to TRBD1. In germline, CDR1 is SNHLY, CDR2 FYNNEI. The trim removed 6 bases at V and 7 bases at J, leaving 6 bases unmatched. This CDR3 region has 15 residues. The CDR3 nucleotides are TGTGCCAGCAGGGGACAGGGGTTGGGAAATTCACCCCTCCACTTT. Translating it yields CASRGQGLGNSPLHF.

This clone showed up just a few times. The chain combines TRBV27 with TRBJ1-5, with 8 positions matching TRBD1. This CDR3 comprises 14 residues. The junction had 4 bases not matched to a gene; V was cut back by 3 bases and J by 6 bases. Germline CDR1 is MNHEY and CDR2 is SMNVEV (reference sequence). The CDR3 DNA is TGTGCCAGCAGTTTTGCAGGGGGCACTCAGCCCCAGCATTTT. This gives the protein CASSFAGGTQPQHF.

The sample holds a few counts of this clone. This sequence joins TRBV2 and TRBJ2-5; 10 bases fit TRBD2. Germline CDR1 reads SNHLY; CDR2 reads FYNNEI. The junction had 7 bases not matched to a gene; V was cut back by 2 bases and J by 4 bases. This CDR3 comprises 16 residues. This CDR3 is CASSERSGGAGETQYF. CDR3 nucleotides: TGTGCCAGCAGTGAACGAAGCGGGGGGGCGGGAGAGACCCAGTACTTC.

V usage is TRBV25-1 and J usage is TRBJ2-7, with 8 bases that match TRBD1. Germline V gene data show CDR1 as MGHDK and CDR2 as SYGVNS. The CDR3 sequence is 16 residues long. Losses at the gene ends were 6 bases for V and 2 bases for J; bases not matched to a gene: 12. The CDR3 protein is CASSPHGQGPAYEQYF. CDR3 DNA: TGTGCCAGCAGCCCCCACGGACAGGGCCCAGCCTACGAGCAGTACTTC.

The V call is TRBV9, the J call TRBJ2-1; a weak D match, TRBD2 (7 bases). CDR3 length equals 15 residues. The germline gives CDR1 SGDLS, CDR2 YYNGEE. V lost 0 bases and J lost 8, with 15 bases in between. The CDR3 region has the DNA TGTGCCAGCAGCGTAGGGTGGGGGGGCAGCGATGAGCAGTTCTTC. Encoded protein: CASSVGWGGSDEQFF.

About this clone itself: The junction departs from the called germline gene at one end, perhaps through a read error. The CDR3 DNA sequence: TGTGCCAGCAGTTACGGGACAGGGAATCCCAAAAAATTC. Protein product: CASSYGTGNPKKF. This chain links TRBV6-6 with TRBJ1-2; 9 bases agree with TRBD1. There are 13 residues in the CDR3. The germline V gene has CDR1 MNHNY and CDR2 SVGAGI (reference sequence).

This chain connects TRBV27 to TRBJ2-7, with TRBD2 matching 10 bases. CDR3 length: 14 amino acids. Looked up from germline, CDR1 is MNHEY and CDR2 is SMNVEV (reference sequence). V lost 6 bases, J lost 0 bases, and 2 bases stayed unmatched. In nucleotides, the CDR3 is TGTGCCAGCAGGTGGACTAGCGGCTCCTACGAGCAGTACTTC. This gives the protein CASRWTSGSYEQYF.

The chain links TRBV2 to TRBJ1-2, with 8 bases identical to TRBD1. The germline V gene encodes CDR1 SNHLY and CDR2 FYNNEI. J lost 4 bases, V lost 8 bases, and 9 bases had no gene match. CDR3 length: 14 amino acids. CDR3 sequence: CASGRQGSGYGYTF. For the CDR3, the DNA is TGTGCCAGCGGTCGACAGGGGTCGGGCTATGGCTACACCTTC.

The chain couples TRBV7-2 to TRBJ2-1; TRBD2 matches 9 bases. The V gene end was trimmed by 2 bases and the J gene end by 6 bases; junction bases not matched to a gene: 5. The length of the CDR3 is 15 residues. The V gene's germline CDR1 is SGHTA and CDR2 FQGNSA. Here the CDR3 DNA reads TGTGCCAGCAGCTTAAGGCCGCGGGGGGGCAATGAGCAGTTCTTC. Its translation: CASSLRPRGGNEQFF.

The chain uses TRBV30 and TRBJ1-6; perhaps TRBD1 as D (6 bases). V gave up 1 base and J gave up 10 bases, with 17 bases separating them. The CDR3 is 15 amino acids. CDR1 and CDR2 (germline): GTSNPN, SVGIG (reference sequence). CDR3 sequence reads: CAWSGNTGLWSPLHF. Written as DNA, the CDR3 is TGTGCCTGGAGTGGAAATACAGGGCTCTGGTCACCCCTCCACTTT.

Of note for this clone: The junction departs from germline at one end; a sequencing error may be responsible. In DNA form, the CDR3 reads TGTGCCAGCAGCCTAGCAATCCGCACTGAAGCTTTCTTT. Its protein product is CASSLAIRTEAFF. This chain joins TRBV7-8 and TRBJ1-1; no clear D gene. The CDR3 runs 13 residues. Germline-derived CDR1 and CDR2 are SGHVS and FQNEAQ.

Only one count was recorded for this clone. The V and J genes are TRBV28 and TRBJ2-1, with TRBD2 matching 14 bases. The CDR3 totals 15 residues. Unmatched junction bases numbered 6, after V lost 6 bases and J lost 8 bases. Germline V gene data show CDR1 as MDHEN and CDR2 as SYDVKM. The CDR3 sequence is CASRTGTSGSDEQFF. The CDR3 DNA sequence: TGTGCCAGCAGGACCGGGACTAGCGGGAGTGATGAGCAGTTCTTC.

The V call is TRBV28, the J call TRBJ2-3; TRBD1 is a possible D gene (7 bases). The CDR3 is made up of 18 amino acids. CDR1 MDHEN and CDR2 SYDVKM come from the germline V gene. Trimming left V 5 bases short and J 3 bases short, with 24 bases between. The CDR3 protein is CASSPYLTDAGGTDTQYF. Here the CDR3 DNA reads TGTGCCAGCAGTCCCTACCTGACGGACGCAGGGGGGACAGATACGCAGTATTTT.

The V and J genes are TRBV19 and TRBJ2-7; TRBD2 matches 8 bases. This CDR3 contains 14 residues. The germline gives CDR1 LNHDA, CDR2 SQIVND (reference sequence). V was pared by 5 bases and J by 5 bases, with 8 bases of the junction left unmatched. The CDR3, as DNA: TGTGCCAGTAGTTCATCCGGGACTAGTAACGAGCAGTACTTC. As protein: CASSSSGTSNEQYF.

This clone has just one count. The genes are TRBV19 and TRBJ1-5; 8 positions agree with TRBD1. The V and J ends lost 4 bases and 4 bases, in that order; junction bases with no gene match: 3. Germline V gene sequence: CDR1 LNHDA, CDR2 SQIVND (reference sequence). The CDR3 sequence is 14 residues long. The CDR3 bases are TGTGCCAGTAGTACCAGGGGGCGGAATCAGCCCCAGCATTTT. It translates to CASSTRGRNQPQHF.